This note documents a single TCR beta chain sequence. What it binds is unknown. TCRdb re-called the 5' RACE reads through MiXCR, storing one row per CDR3 protein. The sample has some 560,000 distinct CDR3 sequences, less than 20% seen once. This entry comes from a study of T cells after yellow fever vaccination. Overall study: Libraries from low-cell-number fractions were prepared with the SMART-Seq v4 Ultra Low Input RNA kit.

Germline lookup yields CDR1 ENHRY and CDR2 SYGVKD. V lost 3 bases and J 3 bases, leaving 9 bases between the germline ends. The length of the CDR3 is 14 residues. Overall study results and limits: Reappearance after the booster was seen for most primary-vaccination clones, at 95% to 96% CD4 and around 90% CD8.

This TCR was sampled from a man aged 18-30 years who received the YFV17D yellow fever vaccine. The sequences come from PBMCs, collected 5 days after the first yellow fever vaccination. The gene calls are TRBV10-3 and TRBJ1-5; D is possibly TRBD1 (5 bases). In DNA form, the CDR3 reads TGTGCCATCAGTGACCCCAGGGACAATCAGCCCCAGCATTTT. Protein: CAISDPRDNQPQHF.